This record concerns one T cell receptor beta chain sequence. V was clipped by 7 bases and J by 3 bases; unmatched bases: 8. Germline CDR1 reads SGHTA; CDR2 reads FQGNSA. The CDR3 runs 16 residues. The data belong to a study of blood T cell repertoires in COVID-19. Study as a whole: Collection of acute and convalescent COVID-19 samples took place in the United States, Italy and Spain. Sources were T cells, B-cell-depleted T cells, or PBMCs; the material itself was cDNA or gDNA.

As originally analysed: The assay estimated nucleated cells by amplifying reference gene primers. Here immunoSEQ multiplex PCR was the method, and the copy in TCRdb shows in-frame clones only, minus some. The V and J calls and clone size come from that table; D and trimming were worked out from the DNA. The table has 55,000 to 65,000 clones, 90% seen once. The receptor comes from a human donor with active COVID-19. The donor label of this sample is uncertain. Sequencing was performed on peripheral blood. The rearrangement joins TRBV7-2 to TRBJ2-2, with TRBD2 identical over 10 bases. This chain's CDR3 is CASTLASGRDTGELFF. CDR3 DNA sequence: TGTGCCAGCACCCTAGCCAGCGGGAGGGACACCGGGGAGCTGTTTTTT. Together with reference TRBV7-2 and TRBJ2-2, the CDR3 gives the full variable domain: GAGVSQSPSNKVTEKGKDVELRCDPISGHTALYWYRQSLGQGLEFLIYFQGNSAPDKSGLPSDRFSAERTGGSVSTLTIQRTQQEDSAVYLCASTLASGRDTGELFFGEGSRLTVL.